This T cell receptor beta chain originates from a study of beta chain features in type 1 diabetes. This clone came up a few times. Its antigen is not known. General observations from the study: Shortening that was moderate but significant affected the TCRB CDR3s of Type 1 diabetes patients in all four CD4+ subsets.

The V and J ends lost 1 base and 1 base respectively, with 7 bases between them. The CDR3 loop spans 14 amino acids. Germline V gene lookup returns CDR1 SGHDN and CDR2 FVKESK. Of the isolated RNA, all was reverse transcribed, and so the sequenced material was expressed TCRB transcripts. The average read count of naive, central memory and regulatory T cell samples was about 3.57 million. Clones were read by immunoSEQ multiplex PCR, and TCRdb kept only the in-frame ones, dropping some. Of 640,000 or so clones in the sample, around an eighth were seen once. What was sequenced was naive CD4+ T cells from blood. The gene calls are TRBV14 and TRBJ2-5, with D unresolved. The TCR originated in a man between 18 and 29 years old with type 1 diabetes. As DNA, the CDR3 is TGTGCCAGCAGCCAAGGACAAATCCAAGAGACCCAGTACTTC. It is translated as CASSQGQIQETQYF.